The text below deals with one TCR beta chain. Data came from immunoSEQ multiplex PCR; TCRdb stores just in-frame clones and leaves some out. The sample holds around 50,000 clones, 85% to 95% seen once. Looked up from germline, CDR1 is SGHDT and CDR2 is YYEEEE. The CDR3 has 18 residues. Trimming removed 1 base from V and 4 bases from J, with 23 bases in between. The J gene is TRBJ1-1, the V gene TRBV5-6; tentatively, D is TRBD1 (5 bases). This receptor was identified in a man aged 35 to 55 with rheumatoid arthritis. The sequencing input was PBMCs. CDR3 nucleotides: TGTGCCAGCAGCTTGCCAGGGTGGGGTCCCCTGAGCGGCACTGAAGCTTTCTTT. This translates into CASSLPGWGPLSGTEAFF. The whole variable domain, filled in from reference TRBV5-6 and TRBJ1-1, reads DAGVTQSPTHLIKTRGQQVTLRCSPKSGHDTVSWYQQALGQGPQFIFQYYEEEERQRGNFPDRFSGHQFPNYSSELNVNALLLGDSALYLCASSLPGWGPLSGTEAFFGQGTRLTVV.